This record looks at one TCR beta chain sequence and its context. The sample is drawn from a study of blood T cell repertoires in COVID-19. This CDR3 is 12 amino acids long. The germline V gene encodes CDR1 SQVTM and CDR2 ANQGSEA. Trimming cost V 4 bases and J 2 bases, with 8 bases left between them. Authors' data handling: Amplification from reference gene primers served as the basis for estimated nucleated cell counts. Assay: immunoSEQ multiplex PCR; the TCRdb copy retains only in-frame clones and omits some. The V and J calls and clone size come from that table; D and trimming were worked out from the DNA. The sample yields 250,000 or so clones, more than 75% seen once.

The TCR originated in a woman aged 55-69 years with COVID-19, enrolled during active disease. The genes are TRBV29-1 and TRBJ1-1, with D maybe TRBD1 (5 bases). Sequencing was carried out using peripheral blood. CDR3 in DNA: TGCAGCGTTGGAAGGGGTAACACTGAAGCTTTCTTT. It specifies CSVGRGNTEAFF. Complete variable domain (other parts from reference TRBV29-1 and TRBJ1-1): SAVISQKPSRDICQRGTSLTIQCQVDSQVTMMFWYRQQPGQSLTLIATANQGSEATYESGFVIDKFPISRPNLTFSTLTVSNMSPEDSSIYLCSVGRGNTEAFFGQGTRLTVV.